What follows is one T cell receptor beta chain and its context. Its target is not known. Healthy bone marrow donors made up the donor group. This PCR relied on a set of 60 Vbeta primers and 13 Jbeta primers. Libraries were prepared by immunoSEQ multiplex PCR; TCRdb keeps only in-frame clonotypes and omits some of them. This sample has around 170,000 clones, with about 82% found just once. The data originate from a study of cytomegalovirus exposure and HLA in healthy donors. Study conclusions and caveats: Reportedly, cytomegalovirus status was diagnosed with high sensitivity and specificity. HLA restriction was apparent for most CMV-associated TCR beta chains in a later analysis. 164 TCR beta chains were listed as cytomegalovirus-associated.

CDR3 length: 15 residues. Germline V CDR1 and CDR2: LNHDA, SQIVND (reference sequence). J gave up 9 bases and V 10 bases, and 12 bases lay outside the gene matches. This receptor was taken from a young man in good health and CMV-seronegative. The material sequenced was PBMCs. V and J are TRBV19 and TRBJ1-6, with 10 bases fitting TRBD1. The CDR3 loop reads CATKDRGSIGSPLHF. The DNA for the CDR3 is TGTGCCACCAAGGACAGGGGGTCTATCGGTTCACCCCTCCACTTT. Variable domain in full (rest from reference TRBV19 and TRBJ1-6): DGGITQSPKYLFRKEGQNVTLSCEQNLNHDAMYWYRQDPGQGLRLIYYSQIVNDFQKGDIAEGYSVSREKKESFPLTVTSAQKNPTAFYLCATKDRGSIGSPLHFGNGTRLTVT.